What follows are 23 T cell receptor beta chains derived from one specimen sequenced in a study of molecular identifiers for immune sequencing clone quantification. TCRdb re-called the PCR reads with MiXCR, one entry per CDR3 protein. This sample has over 600,000 distinct CDR3 sequences; about 20% occur once, and the top ten carry roughly 0.9%. Material: naive CD8+ T cells from blood, with Jurkat cell RNA spiked in. Subset specified: FACS-sorted CD8+CD4-CCR7+CD45RA+ naive T cells. These receptors all stem from a human donor in good health. Some libraries in this study had Jurkat cell RNA spiked in.

This clonotype was recorded many times. The chain employs TRBV25-1 and TRBJ2-2; D uncertain. The CDR3 spans 13 residues. Germline V gene sequence: CDR1 MGHDK, CDR2 SYGVNS. Trimming left V 10 bases short and J 1 base short, with 10 bases between. The CDR3 DNA is TGTGCCATCTCCCTTGAGAACACCGGGGAGCTGTTTTTT. Protein sequence: CAISLENTGELFF.

This clonotype was recorded at least ten times. V usage is TRBV12-2 and J usage is TRBJ1-5. TRBV12-2 is shown as a pseudogene. The CDR3 length is 18 residues. The CDR3 region has the DNA TGTGCAAGTCGCTTAGTGTTGTCACCGAGTTATAGCAATCAGCCCCAGCATTTT. Its translation: CASRLVLSPSYSNQPQHF.

Comments on this clonotype: Since no conserved phenylalanine or tryptophan closes the CDR3, a read error is the likely cause. It is unclear where the CDR3 begins or ends on the DNA, so no DNA is shown, and the CDR3 is as TCRdb lists it. V usage is TRBV4-3 and J usage is TRBJ2-7; TRBD1 was called by the table and not checked on the DNA. CDR1 is LGHNA, CDR2 YSLEER, per germline. With termini counted, the CDR3 has 14 amino acids. The CDR3 here is CASSQQTGLHEQYS.

This clonotype came up a few times. The chain employs TRBV15 and TRBJ2-7; D unclear. CDR1 and CDR2 (germline): LNHNV, YYDKDF (reference sequence). The V end was cut by 3 bases, the J end by 2 bases, with 11 bases between. This CDR3 contains 14 residues. CDR3 in amino acids: CATSRARPPYEQYF. The CDR3 DNA reads as TGTGCCACCAGCAGGGCCAGGCCTCCCTACGAGCAGTACTTC. Variable domain in full (rest from reference TRBV15 and TRBJ2-7): DAMVIQNPRYQVTQFGKPVTLSCSQTLNHNVMYWYQQKSSQAPKLLFHYYDKDFNNEADTPDNFQSRRPNTSFCFLDIRSPGLGDTAMYLCATSRARPPYEQYFGPGTRLTVT.

In this sample, this clonotype turned up many times. The chain uses TRBV4-1 and TRBJ2-7, with TRBD2 identical over 7 bases. The trim removed 0 bases at V and 3 bases at J, leaving 2 bases unmatched. CDR1 and CDR2 (germline): MGHRA, YSYEKL. The CDR3 consists of 14 residues. CDR3 coding DNA: TGCGCCAGCAGCCAAGATTGGGGGGGCTACGAGCAGTACTTC. This codes for CASSQDWGGYEQYF.

This clonotype was picked up many times. This sequence joins TRBV3-1 and TRBJ2-7; D is tentatively TRBD1 or TRBD2 (5 bases each). Per germline, CDR1 LGHDT and CDR2 YNNKEL (reference sequence). This CDR3 has 13 residues. With 4 bases removed from V and 5 bases from J, the gap between germline ends came to 12 bases. The DNA for the CDR3 is TGTGCCAGCAGCCCCGGGACGTCGCACGAGCAGTACTTC. Translated, it gives CASSPGTSHEQYF.

With regard to this clonotype: It may be a read error: a sequence one base away is much more abundant. The CDR3 here is CASSQEPRDANEQSF. The CDR3 coding sequence is TGCGCCAGCAGCCAAGAACCCAGGGACGCCAATGAGCAGTCCTTC. The chain uses TRBV4-1 and TRBJ2-1; the D call may be TRBD1 or TRBD2 (5 bases each). This CDR3 contains 15 residues. Germline V CDR1 and CDR2: MGHRA, YSYEKL.

This clonotype was seen a few times. Possible read error: a much larger clone is one base away. The chain has TRBV6-4 and TRBJ1-5; TRBD1 is a possible D gene (6 bases). CDR3 length equals 15 residues. Trimming left V 5 bases short and J 0 bases short, with 11 bases between. CDR1 MRHNA and CDR2 SNTAGT come from the germline V gene. CDR3 in DNA: TGTGCCAGCAGTTCTACAGGGCCTAGCAATCAGCCCCAGCATTTT. This encodes CASSSTGPSNQPQHF.

This clonotype came up many times. The chain employs TRBV4-1 and TRBJ2-2; tentative D call: TRBD1 (6 bases). This CDR3 region has 16 residues. Trimming pared 5 bases from V and 1 base from J, leaving 14 bases between. Germline CDR1 MGHRA, CDR2 YSYEKL. In nucleotides, the CDR3 is TGCGCCAGCAGCGGTGTCGGGACACTGAACACCGGGGAGCTGTTTTTT. Protein: CASSGVGTLNTGELFF.

On this clonotype: It may be a read error: a sequence one base away is much more abundant. This chain connects TRBV5-1 to TRBJ2-7; D is possibly TRBD1 (6 bases). The V end lost 2 bases, the J end lost 7 bases, and 13 bases lay between the germline ends. The CDR3 sequence is 13 residues long. The germline V gene encodes CDR1 SGHRS and CDR2 YFSETQ. For the CDR3, the DNA is TGCGCCAGCAGCTTAGGGACATGGGAGGAGCAGTACTTC. Residues: CASSLGTWEEQYF.

This rearrangement joins TRBV18 to TRBJ2-7; no reliable D call. The germline gives CDR1 KGHSH, CDR2 LQKENI. The CDR3 has 13 amino acids. V lost 4 bases and J lost 2, with 9 bases in between. CDR3 sequence reads: CASSRAGPYEQYF. CDR3 bases: TGTGCCAGCTCACGGGCAGGACCCTACGAGCAGTACTTC.

This clonotype was seen ten or more times. The chain couples TRBV24-1 to TRBJ1-1; tentative D call: TRBD1 (6 bases). CDR3 length: 13 amino acids. Per germline, CDR1 KGHDR and CDR2 SFDVKD. V shed 6 bases and J shed 3 bases, with 10 bases lying between them. CDR3 sequence reads: CATSQGSDTEAFF. In DNA, the CDR3 is TGTGCCACCAGTCAGGGGTCAGACACTGAAGCTTTCTTT.

The chain couples TRBV20-1 to TRBJ2-3; the match to TRBD2 covers 8 bases. This CDR3 contains 15 residues. Germline CDR1 is DFQATT and CDR2 is SNEGSKA (reference sequence). V trimming: 3 bases; J trimming: 2 bases; junction bases outside the gene matches: 7. The CDR3 reads CSASLTSGSTDTQYF. The CDR3 coding sequence is TGCAGTGCTAGCCTTACTAGCGGCTCCACAGATACGCAGTATTTT.

Of note for this clonotype: Being one base from a much bigger clone, this may be a read error. The V call is TRBV6-2 or TRBV6-3, the J call TRBJ1-5, with D unclear. CDR3 length: 14 amino acids. Germline V gives CDR1 MNHEY, CDR2 SVGEGT. V was shortened by 7 bases and J by 0 bases, with 10 bases between the two germline ends. The CDR3 nucleotides read TGTGCCAGCAATTTCCCGTATAGCAATCAGCCCCAGCATTTT. Translating gives CASNFPYSNQPQHF.

This clonotype has ten or more counts. The rearrangement links TRBV12-3 or TRBV12-4 to TRBJ2-7; D may match TRBD1 or TRBD2 (5 bases each). Between the trimmed V and J ends, which lost 6 bases and 1 base, there was a span of 13 bases. This CDR3 contains 14 residues. The DNA for the CDR3 is TGTGCCAGCAGCTCCGGGGCGAGGTCCTACGAGCAGTACTTC. Residues: CASSSGARSYEQYF.

The rearrangement links TRBV27 to TRBJ2-3, with 10 bases fitting TRBD1. In germline, CDR1 is MNHEY, CDR2 SMNVEV (reference sequence). J lost 5 bases, V lost 5 bases, and 7 bases had no gene match. The CDR3 covers 15 residues. The CDR3 region is CASSAGTGVVDTQYF. CDR3 sequence (DNA): TGTGCCAGCAGTGCCGGGACAGGGGTGGTAGATACGCAGTATTTT.

The chain has TRBV12-3 or TRBV12-4 and TRBJ2-5; D unclear. V gave up 1 base and J gave up 2 bases, with 14 bases separating them. The CDR3 extends over 16 amino acids. The CDR3 reads CASSLEAASLQETQYF. The CDR3 DNA reads TGTGCCAGCAGTTTAGAGGCCGCCAGTCTTCAAGAGACCCAGTACTTC.

The chain employs TRBV6-2 or TRBV6-3 and TRBJ2-1; TRBD1 is a possible D gene (6 bases). The V end was cut by 7 bases, the J end by 8 bases, with 12 bases between. There are 12 residues in the CDR3. Germline CDR1 reads MNHEY; CDR2 reads SVGEGT. This chain's CDR3 is CASKQGLDEQFF. CDR3 in DNA: TGTGCCAGCAAACAGGGTCTGGATGAGCAGTTCTTC.

This clonotype was recorded many times. This chain uses TRBV5-4 with TRBJ2-1; no clear D gene. The germline gives CDR1 SGHNT, CDR2 YYREEE (reference sequence). The CDR3 is 12 amino acids. Between the trimmed V and J ends, which lost 4 bases and 6 bases, there was a span of 8 bases. This CDR3 reads CASSLLPNEQFF. For the CDR3, the DNA is TGTGCCAGCAGCCTACTACCCAATGAGCAGTTCTTC.

The chain joins TRBV4-3 to TRBJ2-5; 10 positions match TRBD2. V trimming: 4 bases; J trimming: 0 bases; junction bases outside the gene matches: 11. The CDR3 covers 18 residues. The germline CDR1 and CDR2 sequences are LGHNA and YSLEER. CDR3 sequence (DNA): TGCGCCAGCAGCCCAAACCCAACTAGCGGGGAGTACCAAGAGACCCAGTACTTC. As protein: CASSPNPTSGEYQETQYF.

This clonotype has at least ten counts. J is TRBJ1-1 and V is TRBV12-5; a possible D gene is TRBD1 (5 bases). CDR3 length: 13 residues. Germline loops: CDR1 LGHNT, CDR2 FRNRAP. V lost 3 bases to trimming and J lost 4 bases, with 9 bases between them. CDR3 amino acids: CASGFGRGTEAFF. DNA for the CDR3: TGTGCTAGTGGTTTTGGAAGGGGCACTGAAGCTTTCTTT.

This clonotype was detected ten times or more. This chain joins TRBV5-5 and TRBJ2-5; 10 nucleotides align to TRBD2. Germline V lookup: CDR1 SGHKS, CDR2 YYEKEE (reference sequence). The CDR3 contains 16 residues. Trimming at V came to 4 bases and at J to 4 bases, leaving 10 bases not matched to a gene. The CDR3 is CASSVNPGLASETQYF. In DNA form, the CDR3 reads TGTGCCAGCAGCGTCAACCCGGGACTAGCGTCAGAGACCCAGTACTTC.

This clonotype was detected ten times or more. The genes are TRBV20-1 and TRBJ2-7; D uncertain. The CDR3 contains 12 residues. Trimming cost V 6 bases and J 2 bases, with 11 bases left between them. Germline V CDR1 and CDR2: DFQATT, SNEGSKA (reference sequence). The CDR3 DNA reads as TGCAGTGCGACTGTGGGGACCTACGAGCAGTACTTC. Its translation is CSATVGTYEQYF.